This T cell receptor beta chain came from a study of prognosis after radiotherapy for stage I lung cancer. Study-level information: There were fewer than 15 patients with newly diagnosed primary stage I lung tumors and 4 or 5 patients with oligometastatic NSCLC after surgical resection of the primary tumor. Study-wide results and caveats: Patients without metastases reportedly showed TRBV and TRBJ gene usage unlike that of patients with metastases.

Trimming removed 0 bases from V and 6 bases from J, with 3 bases in between. This CDR3 has 12 amino acids. The V gene's germline CDR1 is SGHRS and CDR2 YFSETQ. This clonotype was counted many times. As yet, its antigen is unknown. The study amplified the TCR beta CDR3 region from genomic DNA. This amplification was carried out by two rounds of multiplex PCR. Used in first-round PCR were primers specific to each TRBV and TRBJ gene. For its second round, the PCR relied on universal primers. Via MiXCR, TCRdb re-called the multiplex PCR reads, giving one row per CDR3 protein. The sample consists of around 17,000 distinct CDR3 sequences, about 17% of them appearing once. At each of two time points, around 6 milliliters of venous blood were taken.

The chain has TRBV5-1 and TRBJ2-2; D remains ambiguous. This TCR was sampled from a donor at least 50 years old with non-small cell lung cancer. Specimen: PBMCs, collected before or after stereotactic body radiation therapy (not recorded which). CDR3 nucleotide sequence: TGCGCCAGCAGCTTGGTGTCCGGGGAGCTGTTTTTT. Protein sequence: CASSLVSGELFF.